These T cell receptor beta chains were read from a single sample in a study of blood T cell repertoires in COVID-19. Sequencing used immunoSEQ multiplex PCR; TCRdb keeps in-frame clones, though not all of them. The table has some 300,000 clones, under 90% seen once. The specimen was PBMCs or T cells enriched from blood (not recorded which). Receptors originate from a woman aged 50 to 60 who had been exposed to COVID-19. Each CDR3 is given with its conserved first and last residue.

v_gene: TRBV4-1
j_gene: TRBJ1-1
CDR3aa: CASSQGARGTEAFF

v_gene: TRBV28
j_gene: TRBJ2-1
CDR3aa: CASTPSGGALNEQFF

v_gene: TRBV18
j_gene: TRBJ2-2
CDR3aa: CASFIEDRWNTGELFF

v_gene: TRBV4-1
j_gene: TRBJ1-3
CDR3aa: CASSQDPAIFATSGNTIYF

v_gene: TRBV5-1
j_gene: TRBJ2-5
CDR3aa: CASSLAGSIGGSETQYF

v_gene: TRBV19
j_gene: TRBJ1-4
CDR3aa: CASTTTGVYEKLFF

v_gene: TRBV12-3/TRBV12-4
j_gene: TRBJ1-5
CDR3aa: CASSSGGYQPQHF

v_gene: TRBV3-1/TRBV3-2
j_gene: TRBJ1-2
CDR3aa: CASSLRDRANYGYTF

v_gene: TRBV3-1/TRBV3-2
j_gene: TRBJ1-5
CDR3aa: CASSQESRGNQPQHF

v_gene: TRBV28
j_gene: TRBJ2-6
CDR3aa: CASSFVLQGAWGANVLTF

v_gene: TRBV12-3/TRBV12-4
j_gene: TRBJ1-1
CDR3aa: CASSYNREAFF

v_gene: TRBV3-1/TRBV3-2
j_gene: TRBJ2-7
CDR3aa: CASSQDIYEQYF

v_gene: TRBV5-1
j_gene: TRBJ1-4
CDR3aa: CASSLRTGGNEKLFF

v_gene: TRBV3-1/TRBV3-2
j_gene: TRBJ2-7
CDR3aa: CASSQHGQVYEQYF

v_gene: TRBV9
j_gene: TRBJ2-7
CDR3aa: CASSVEPGGPYEQYF

v_gene: TRBV5-6
j_gene: TRBJ1-2
CDR3aa: CASSFGGHQQTDYGYTF

v_gene: TRBV12-2
j_gene: TRBJ2-1
CDR3aa: CASRLALVSSYNEQFF

v_gene: TRBV2
j_gene: TRBJ2-3
CDR3aa: CASSVSPPGATDTQYF

v_gene: TRBV28
j_gene: TRBJ1-1
CDR3aa: CASSSPLGGGTEAFF

v_gene: TRBV5-1
j_gene: TRBJ1-1
CDR3aa: CASSSGQLNTEAFF

v_gene: TRBV12-5
j_gene: TRBJ2-7
CDR3aa: CASSRDSVYEQYF

v_gene: TRBV14
j_gene: TRBJ1-1
CDR3aa: CASRRSGRGLAEAFF

v_gene: TRBV30
j_gene: TRBJ2-3
CDR3aa: CAWSPGTSTDTQYF

v_gene: TRBV5-1
j_gene: TRBJ1-1
CDR3aa: CASKESPLGQASEAFF

v_gene: TRBV7-2
j_gene: TRBJ1-3
CDR3aa: CASSQQNSGNTIYF

v_gene: TRBV5-1
j_gene: TRBJ2-3
CDR3aa: CASSLKRQEGTDTQYF

v_gene: TRBV28
j_gene: TRBJ2-7
CDR3aa: CASSAGGLSYEQYF

v_gene: TRBV5-1
j_gene: TRBJ2-5
CDR3aa: CASSLDPSGVHQETQYF

v_gene: TRBV10-3
j_gene: TRBJ1-6
CDR3aa: CAISDWGDSSPLHF

v_gene: TRBV27
j_gene: TRBJ2-5
CDR3aa: CASSFGVVQTQYF

v_gene: TRBV19
j_gene: TRBJ2-7
CDR3aa: CASSPQETYEQYF

v_gene: TRBV19
j_gene: TRBJ2-5
CDR3aa: CASSYTGVQETQYF

v_gene: TRBV3-1/TRBV3-2
j_gene: TRBJ2-2
CDR3aa: CASSQDYRGAKGPGELFF

v_gene: TRBV24-1
j_gene: TRBJ2-3
CDR3aa: CATSEPGGGVYESPKDTQYF

v_gene: TRBV9
j_gene: TRBJ2-3
CDR3aa: CASSDEWTYTQYF

v_gene: TRBV7-9
j_gene: TRBJ1-1
CDR3aa: CASSPRSTAGWNTEAFF

v_gene: TRBV9
j_gene: TRBJ1-1
CDR3aa: CASSPPRVTEAFF

v_gene: TRBV7-8
j_gene: TRBJ2-5
CDR3aa: CASSLVRTVQETQYF

v_gene: TRBV7-9
j_gene: TRBJ1-5
CDR3aa: CASSLGGGNSNQPQHF

v_gene: TRBV4-1
j_gene: TRBJ1-2
CDR3aa: CASSQWEAGSFGYTF

v_gene: TRBV28
j_gene: TRBJ1-5
CDR3aa: CASSLQGALAQPQHF

v_gene: TRBV28
j_gene: TRBJ2-6
CDR3aa: CASRSGKGGANVLTF

v_gene: TRBV19
j_gene: TRBJ2-1
CDR3aa: CASSTLPTGLGNEQFF

v_gene: TRBV4-1
j_gene: TRBJ1-2
CDR3aa: CASSQEGHPRVDYTF

v_gene: TRBV28
j_gene: TRBJ1-1
CDR3aa: CASSFSQGRAFF

v_gene: TRBV19
j_gene: TRBJ2-2
CDR3aa: CASKEAPAVGELFF

v_gene: TRBV9
j_gene: TRBJ2-2
CDR3aa: CASSVERGRTSNTGELFF

v_gene: TRBV5-1
j_gene: TRBJ2-7
CDR3aa: CASSLGQVYEQYF

v_gene: TRBV6-7
j_gene: TRBJ2-7
CDR3aa: CASYRKLGEQYF